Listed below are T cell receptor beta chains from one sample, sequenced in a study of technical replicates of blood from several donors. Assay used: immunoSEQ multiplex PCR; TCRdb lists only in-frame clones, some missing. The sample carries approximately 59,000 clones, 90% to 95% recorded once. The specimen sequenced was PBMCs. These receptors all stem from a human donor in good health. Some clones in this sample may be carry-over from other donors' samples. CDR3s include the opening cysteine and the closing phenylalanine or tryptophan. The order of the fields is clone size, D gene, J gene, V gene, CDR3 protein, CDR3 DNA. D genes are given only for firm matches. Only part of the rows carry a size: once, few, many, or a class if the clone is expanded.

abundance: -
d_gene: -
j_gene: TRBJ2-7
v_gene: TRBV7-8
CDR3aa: CASSSGGNEQYF
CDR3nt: TGTGCCAGCAGCTCGGGGGGCAACGAGCAGTACTTC

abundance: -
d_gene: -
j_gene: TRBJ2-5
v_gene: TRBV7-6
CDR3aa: CASSLAKETQYF
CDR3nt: TGTGCCAGCAGCTTAGCCAAAGAGACCCAGTACTTC

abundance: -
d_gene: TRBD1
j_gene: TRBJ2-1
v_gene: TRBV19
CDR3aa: CASSVQGIGEQFF
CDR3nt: TGTGCCAGTAGTGTACAGGGGATCGGTGAGCAGTTCTTC

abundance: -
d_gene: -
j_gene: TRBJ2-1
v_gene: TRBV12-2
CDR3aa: CASRFEKCGRAKRSYNEQFF
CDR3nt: TGTGCAAGTCGCTTCGAGAAGTGCGGGAGGGCCAAGAGATCCTACAATGAGCAGTTCTTC

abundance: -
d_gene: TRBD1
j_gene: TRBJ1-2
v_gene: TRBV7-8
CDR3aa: CASSLGRGPDGYTF
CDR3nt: TGTGCCAGCAGCTTAGGCAGGGGGCCGGATGGCTACACCTTC

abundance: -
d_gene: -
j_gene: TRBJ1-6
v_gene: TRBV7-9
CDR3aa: CASSPPASSYNSPLHF
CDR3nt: TGTGCCAGCAGCCCCCCCGCCAGCTCCTATAATTCACCCCTCCACTTT

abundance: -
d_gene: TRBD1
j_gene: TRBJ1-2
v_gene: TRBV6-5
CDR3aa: CASSYRDRGYGYTF
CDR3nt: TGTGCCAGCAGTTACAGGGACAGAGGCTATGGCTACACCTTC

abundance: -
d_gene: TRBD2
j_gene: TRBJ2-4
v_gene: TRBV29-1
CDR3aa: CSVDILTSGRKNIQYF
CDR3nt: TGCAGCGTCGACATTCTGACTAGCGGGAGAAAAAACATTCAGTACTTC

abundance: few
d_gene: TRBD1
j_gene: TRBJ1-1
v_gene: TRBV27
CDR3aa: CASSLTGSLVYNEAFF
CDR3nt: TGTGCCAGCAGTTTGACAGGGTCCTTAGTTTACAATGAAGCTTTCTTT

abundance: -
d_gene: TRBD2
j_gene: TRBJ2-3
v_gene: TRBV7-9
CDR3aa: CASSLVSGGFTDTQYF
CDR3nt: TGTGCCAGCAGCTTAGTCAGCGGGGGGTTTACAGATACGCAGTATTTT

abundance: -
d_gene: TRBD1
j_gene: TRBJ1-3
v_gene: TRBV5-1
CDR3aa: CASSLGQGQDTIYF
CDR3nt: TGCGCCAGCAGCTTAGGACAGGGACAGGACACCATATATTTT

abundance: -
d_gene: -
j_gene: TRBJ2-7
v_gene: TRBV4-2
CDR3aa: CASSHPTSSEQYF
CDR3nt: TGTGCCAGCAGCCACCCCACTAGCTCCGAGCAGTACTTC

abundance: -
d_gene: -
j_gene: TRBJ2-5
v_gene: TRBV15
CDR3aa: CATSRVRQPGETQYF
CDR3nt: TGTGCCACCAGCAGAGTGAGACAACCTGGAGAGACCCAGTACTTC

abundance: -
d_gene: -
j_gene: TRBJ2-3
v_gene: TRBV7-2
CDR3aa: CASSFPGLVSRPSQYF
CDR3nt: TGTGCCAGCAGCTTTCCGGGACTCGTCTCGCGGCCCTCGCAGTATTTT

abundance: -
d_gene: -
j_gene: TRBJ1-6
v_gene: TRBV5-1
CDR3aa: CASSLGQGNNSPLHF
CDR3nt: TGCGCCAGCAGCTTAGGGCAGGGGAATAATTCACCCCTCCACTTT

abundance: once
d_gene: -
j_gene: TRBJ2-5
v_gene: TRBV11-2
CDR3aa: CASSPGTSRETQYF
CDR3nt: TGTGCCAGCAGCCCCGGCACTAGTAGGGAGACCCAGTACTTC

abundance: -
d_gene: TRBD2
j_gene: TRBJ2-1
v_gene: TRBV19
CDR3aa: CATKTSGGYNEQFF
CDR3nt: TGTGCCACCAAAACTAGCGGGGGTTACAATGAGCAGTTCTTC

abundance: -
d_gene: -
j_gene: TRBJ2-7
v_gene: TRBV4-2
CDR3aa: CASSLDSSASSEQYF
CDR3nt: TGTGCCAGCAGCTTAGATTCCAGCGCAAGTAGCGAGCAGTACTTC

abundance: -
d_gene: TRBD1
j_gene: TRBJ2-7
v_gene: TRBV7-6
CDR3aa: CASSPSGTAYEQYF
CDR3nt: TGTGCCAGCAGCCCATCCGGGACAGCCTACGAGCAGTACTTC

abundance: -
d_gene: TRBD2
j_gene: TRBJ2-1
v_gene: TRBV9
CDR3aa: CASSVGLAGNNEQFF
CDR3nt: TGTGCCAGCAGCGTAGGGCTAGCGGGGAACAATGAGCAGTTCTTC

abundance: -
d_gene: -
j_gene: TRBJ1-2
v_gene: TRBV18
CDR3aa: CASSPEYGYTF
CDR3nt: TGTGCCAGCTCACCCGAGTATGGCTACACCTTC

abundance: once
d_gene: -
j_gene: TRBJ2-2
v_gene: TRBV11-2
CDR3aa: CASSLVDSSKLFF
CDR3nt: TGTGCCAGCAGCTTAGTGGACTCCTCCAAGCTGTTTTTT

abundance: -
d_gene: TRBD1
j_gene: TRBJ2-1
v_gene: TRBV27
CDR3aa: CASSGQGAFDEQFF
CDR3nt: TGTGCCAGCAGTGGACAGGGGGCGTTCGATGAGCAGTTCTTC

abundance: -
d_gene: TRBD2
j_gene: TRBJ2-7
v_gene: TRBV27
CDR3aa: CASSLKIAGGLGEQYF
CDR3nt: TGTGCCAGCAGTTTAAAGATAGCGGGAGGGTTGGGCGAGCAGTACTTC

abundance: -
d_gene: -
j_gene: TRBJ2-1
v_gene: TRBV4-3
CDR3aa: CASSQERGGATSYNEQFF
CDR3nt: TGCGCCAGCAGCCAAGAGCGAGGCGGGGCGACCTCCTACAATGAGCAGTTCTTC

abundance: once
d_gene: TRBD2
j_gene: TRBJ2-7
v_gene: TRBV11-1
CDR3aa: CASSLGRTSGEQYF
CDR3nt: TGTGCCAGCAGCTTAGGCAGGACTAGCGGGGAGCAGTACTTC

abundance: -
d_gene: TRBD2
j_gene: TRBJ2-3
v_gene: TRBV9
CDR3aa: CASSPTSGRGTDTQYF
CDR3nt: TGTGCCAGCAGCCCCACAAGCGGGAGAGGCACAGATACGCAGTATTTT

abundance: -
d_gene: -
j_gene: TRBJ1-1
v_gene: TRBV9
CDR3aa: CASSVGLPGRGRTEAFF
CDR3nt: TGTGCCAGCAGCGTAGGTCTCCCCGGGAGGGGGAGAACTGAAGCTTTCTTT

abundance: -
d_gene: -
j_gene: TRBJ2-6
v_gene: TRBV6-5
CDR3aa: CASSYSLGANVLTF
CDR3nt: TGTGCCAGCAGTTACTCCCTAGGGGCCAACGTCCTGACTTTC

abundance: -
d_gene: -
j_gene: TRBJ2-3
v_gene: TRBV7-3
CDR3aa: CASSLTPYPSTDTQYF
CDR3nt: TGTGCCAGCAGCTTAACCCCCTACCCGAGCACAGATACGCAGTATTTT

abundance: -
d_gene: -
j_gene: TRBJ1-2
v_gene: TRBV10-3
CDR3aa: CAISESTTGVSFNGYTF
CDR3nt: TGTGCCATCAGTGAGTCGACGACAGGAGTTTCCTTCAATGGCTACACCTTC

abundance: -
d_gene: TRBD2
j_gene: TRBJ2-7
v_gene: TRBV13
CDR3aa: CASRPGLAGGYEQYF
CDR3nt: TGTGCCAGCAGACCGGGACTAGCGGGGGGCTACGAGCAGTACTTC

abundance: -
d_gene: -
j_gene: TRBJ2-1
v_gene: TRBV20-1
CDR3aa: CSAMLENEQFF
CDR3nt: TGCAGTGCTATGCTAGAGAATGAGCAGTTCTTC

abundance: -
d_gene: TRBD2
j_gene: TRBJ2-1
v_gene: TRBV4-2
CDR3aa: CASSQESLAGAVDEQFF
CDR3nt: TGTGCCAGCAGCCAAGAGTCATTAGCGGGGGCCGTGGATGAGCAGTTCTTC

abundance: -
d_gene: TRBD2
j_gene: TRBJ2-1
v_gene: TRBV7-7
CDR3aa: CASSFRLAAYNEQFF
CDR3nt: TGTGCCAGCAGCTTTCGACTAGCGGCCTACAATGAGCAGTTCTTC

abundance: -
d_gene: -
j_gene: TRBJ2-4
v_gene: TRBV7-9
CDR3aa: CASSLSGRKNIQYF
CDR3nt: TGTGCCAGCAGCCTATCCGGGAGAAAAAACATTCAGTACTTC

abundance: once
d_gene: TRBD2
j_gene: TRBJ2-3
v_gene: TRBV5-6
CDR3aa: CASSGSGGVDTQYF
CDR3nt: TGTGCCAGCAGCGGTAGCGGGGGGGTGGATACGCAGTATTTT

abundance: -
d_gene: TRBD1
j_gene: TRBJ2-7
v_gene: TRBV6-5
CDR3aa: CASSYSGQPIHEQYF
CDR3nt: TGTGCCAGCAGTTACTCGGGACAGCCTATCCACGAGCAGTACTTC

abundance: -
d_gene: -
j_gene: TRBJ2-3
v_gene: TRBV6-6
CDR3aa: CASSLTETDTQYF
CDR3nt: TGTGCCAGCAGTCTCACGGAGACAGATACGCAGTATTTT

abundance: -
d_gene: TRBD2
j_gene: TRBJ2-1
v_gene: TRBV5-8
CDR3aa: CASSSPGTSQSSYNEQFF
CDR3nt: TGTGCCAGCAGCTCCCCCGGGACTAGCCAGAGCTCCTACAATGAGCAGTTCTTC

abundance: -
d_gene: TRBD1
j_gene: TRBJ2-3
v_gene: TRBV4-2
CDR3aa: CASSQIGQGGGTQYF
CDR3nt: TGTGCCAGCAGCCAAATAGGACAGGGGGGAGGTACGCAGTATTTT

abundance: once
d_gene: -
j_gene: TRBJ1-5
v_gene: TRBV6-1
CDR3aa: CASSPDWNQPQHF
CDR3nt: TGTGCCAGCAGTCCCGACTGGAATCAGCCCCAGCATTTT

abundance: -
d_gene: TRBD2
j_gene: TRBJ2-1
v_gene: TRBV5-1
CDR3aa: CASSFIAGAPYNEQFF
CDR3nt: TGCGCCAGCAGCTTTATAGCGGGAGCCCCCTACAATGAGCAGTTCTTC

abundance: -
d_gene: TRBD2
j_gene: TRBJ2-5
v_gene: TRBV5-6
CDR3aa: CASSQPPQRGRGRETQYF
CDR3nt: TGTGCCAGCAGCCAACCGCCTCAGCGGGGGAGGGGTAGGGAGACCCAGTACTTC

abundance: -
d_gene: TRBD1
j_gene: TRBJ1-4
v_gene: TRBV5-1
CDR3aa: CASSSGTVNEKLFF
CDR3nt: TGCGCCAGCAGCTCCGGGACAGTAAATGAAAAACTGTTTTTT

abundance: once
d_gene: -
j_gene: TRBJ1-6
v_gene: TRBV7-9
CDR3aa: CASRPGQQDNSPLHF
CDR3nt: TGTGCCAGCAGACCCGGACAGCAAGATAATTCACCCCTCCACTTT

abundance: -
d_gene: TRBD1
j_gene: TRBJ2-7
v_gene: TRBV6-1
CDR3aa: CASSFSLQGAEQYF
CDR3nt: TGTGCCAGCAGCTTTTCCCTGCAGGGGGCCGAGCAGTACTTC

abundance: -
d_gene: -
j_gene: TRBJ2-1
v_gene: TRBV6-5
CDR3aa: CASRLTDGKYNEQFF
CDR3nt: TGTGCCAGCAGACTGACTGACGGGAAATACAATGAGCAGTTCTTC

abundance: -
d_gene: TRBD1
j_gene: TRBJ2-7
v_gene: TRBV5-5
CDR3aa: CASSLRTGSYEQYF
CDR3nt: TGTGCCAGCAGCTTACGGACAGGTAGCTACGAGCAGTACTTC

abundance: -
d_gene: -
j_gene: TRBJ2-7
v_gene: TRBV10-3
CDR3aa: CAISEDRKVYSEQYF
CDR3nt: TGTGCCATCAGCGAGGACAGAAAGGTATATTCCGAGCAGTACTTC